These T cell receptor beta chains were read from a single sample in a study of preoperative IRX-2 immunotherapy in early breast cancer. Sequenced by immunoSEQ multiplex PCR; TCRdb stores in-frame clones only, minus some. The sample includes around 62,000 clones, approximately 93% of them seen just once. The specimen was collected from a patient treated with IRX-2 immunotherapy. The receptors stem from a human donor with breast cancer. The CDR3 runs from the conserved cysteine through the conserved F or W. A D gene is named only where the DNA matches it firmly. Clone size is shown for a subset of rows, as once, few, many or a class of expanded clone.

CDR3nt: TGTGCCAGCAGCTTTAGCCCGAGCTCTGGAAACACCATATATTTT
CDR3aa: CASSFSPSSGNTIYF
len: 15
abundance: .
v_gene: TRBV5-6
j_gene: TRBJ1-3
d_gene: .

CDR3nt: TGTGCCAGCTCACGAAATTCGGGACAGCAAGAGACCCAGTACTTC
CDR3aa: CASSRNSGQQETQYF
len: 15
abundance: .
v_gene: TRBV18
j_gene: TRBJ2-5
d_gene: TRBD1

CDR3nt: TGTGCCAGCGGACCGCCTGGAATAGCGGGAGCCGGGGAGCTGTTTTTT
CDR3aa: CASGPPGIAGAGELFF
len: 16
abundance: .
v_gene: TRBV27
j_gene: TRBJ2-2
d_gene: TRBD2

CDR3nt: TGTGCCAGCAGCCACCCGACTAGCGGGGGAGAAGAGACCCAGTACTTC
CDR3aa: CASSHPTSGGEETQYF
len: 16
abundance: .
v_gene: TRBV4-2
j_gene: TRBJ2-5
d_gene: TRBD2

CDR3nt: TGTGCCAGCAGCTTAGGAGGGGGCGGGAACACTGAAGCTTTCTTT
CDR3aa: CASSLGGGGNTEAFF
len: 15
abundance: once
v_gene: TRBV7-9
j_gene: TRBJ1-1
d_gene: TRBD1

CDR3nt: TGTGCCAGCAGCTTAAACAGGGGGCTAACCGGGGAGCTGTTTTTT
CDR3aa: CASSLNRGLTGELFF
len: 15
abundance: .
v_gene: TRBV7-3
j_gene: TRBJ2-2
d_gene: TRBD1

CDR3nt: TGCAGTGCTGAACAGGGTTACGAGCAGTACTTC
CDR3aa: CSAEQGYEQYF
len: 11
abundance: once
v_gene: TRBV20-1
j_gene: TRBJ2-7
d_gene: .

CDR3nt: TGCGCCAGCAGCCAAGCGCCTGGAAACACCGGGGAGCTGTTTTTT
CDR3aa: CASSQAPGNTGELFF
len: 15
abundance: .
v_gene: TRBV4-3
j_gene: TRBJ2-2
d_gene: .

CDR3nt: TGCGCCAGCAGCCAGGGACTTAGCTCCTACGAGCAGTACTTC
CDR3aa: CASSQGLSSYEQYF
len: 14
abundance: .
v_gene: TRBV4-1
j_gene: TRBJ2-7
d_gene: .

CDR3nt: TGTGCCTGGAGTCCTAGCGCGATTCAAGAGACCCAGTACTTC
CDR3aa: CAWSPSAIQETQYF
len: 14
abundance: .
v_gene: TRBV30
j_gene: TRBJ2-5
d_gene: .

CDR3nt: TGTGCCAGCAGCTTGGATACCGGGGAGCTGTTTTTT
CDR3aa: CASSLDTGELFF
len: 12
abundance: few
v_gene: TRBV5-4
j_gene: TRBJ2-2
d_gene: .

CDR3nt: TGTGCCAGCAGTTTATGGACACGAAACACTGAAGCTTTCTTT
CDR3aa: CASSLWTRNTEAFF
len: 14
abundance: .
v_gene: TRBV28
j_gene: TRBJ1-1
d_gene: .

CDR3nt: TGTGCCAGCAGAGGAGCCGCCTACACCTTC
CDR3aa: CASRGAAYTF
len: 10
abundance: .
v_gene: TRBV6-6
j_gene: TRBJ1-2
d_gene: .

CDR3nt: TGCGCCAGCAGCCTCCAAGGGACAGGGGGCTTCTTAAGGACAGATACGCAGTATTTT
CDR3aa: CASSLQGTGGFLRTDTQYF
len: 19
abundance: .
v_gene: TRBV4-1
j_gene: TRBJ2-3
d_gene: TRBD1

CDR3nt: TGTGCCACCAGCAGAGCGACAGGCATTCAACTCATCTATAATTCACCCCTCCACTTT
CDR3aa: CATSRATGIQLIYNSPLHF
len: 19
abundance: .
v_gene: TRBV15
j_gene: TRBJ1-6
d_gene: .

CDR3nt: TGTGCCAGCAGTTATTCGGCGGGGGGGGACGTTGAGCAGTTCTTC
CDR3aa: CASSYSAGGDVEQFF
len: 15
abundance: .
v_gene: TRBV6-5
j_gene: TRBJ2-1
d_gene: TRBD2

CDR3nt: TGTGCCAGCAGCTTGGAAGCGGGGAGCTACGAGCAGTACTTC
CDR3aa: CASSLEAGSYEQYF
len: 14
abundance: .
v_gene: TRBV5-4
j_gene: TRBJ2-7
d_gene: TRBD2

CDR3nt: TGTGCCAGCAGCGCCACAGGGGTATGGTACTCTGGAAACACCATATATTTT
CDR3aa: CASSATGVWYSGNTIYF
len: 17
abundance: .
v_gene: TRBV7-9
j_gene: TRBJ1-3
d_gene: TRBD1

CDR3nt: TGTGCCAGCAGTTTACTGGACAGGGTGGATCAGCCCCAGCATTTT
CDR3aa: CASSLLDRVDQPQHF
len: 15
abundance: .
v_gene: TRBV27
j_gene: TRBJ1-5
d_gene: TRBD1

CDR3nt: TGCAGCATCAGGACAGGGGGGGCGTCGTACTTC
CDR3aa: CSIRTGGASYF
len: 11
abundance: .
v_gene: TRBV29-1
j_gene: TRBJ2-5
d_gene: TRBD1

CDR3nt: TGTGCCAGTAGTATCAGACAGGGCGTCTACGAGCAGTACTTC
CDR3aa: CASSIRQGVYEQYF
len: 14
abundance: .
v_gene: TRBV19
j_gene: TRBJ2-7
d_gene: TRBD1

CDR3nt: TGTGCCAGCAGCTTAGGATATAATCAGCCCCAGCATTTT
CDR3aa: CASSLGYNQPQHF
len: 13
abundance: .
v_gene: TRBV7-2
j_gene: TRBJ1-5
d_gene: .

CDR3nt: TGTGCCATCAGTGAAGGGGGCGGGAGCGTCCACGAGCAGTACTTC
CDR3aa: CAISEGGGSVHEQYF
len: 15
abundance: .
v_gene: TRBV10-3
j_gene: TRBJ2-7
d_gene: .

CDR3nt: TGTGCCAGCTCACCACGAAGCCCAGGGGCGCTACTCGCAACTAATGAAAAACTGTTTTTT
CDR3aa: CASSPRSPGALLATNEKLFF
len: 20
abundance: .
v_gene: TRBV18
j_gene: TRBJ1-4
d_gene: .

CDR3nt: TGTGCCAGCAGCTTGGTAGGGCGCTACAATGAGCAGTTCTTC
CDR3aa: CASSLVGRYNEQFF
len: 14
abundance: .
v_gene: TRBV11-3
j_gene: TRBJ2-1
d_gene: .

CDR3nt: TGTGCCAGCAGCTCTATAGAGACCCAGTACTTC
CDR3aa: CASSSIETQYF
len: 11
abundance: .
v_gene: TRBV7-2
j_gene: TRBJ2-5
d_gene: .

CDR3nt: TGTGCCAGCCGAGCGGGGGGTCACAATGAGCAGTTCTTC
CDR3aa: CASRAGGHNEQFF
len: 13
abundance: .
v_gene: TRBV6-4
j_gene: TRBJ2-1
d_gene: TRBD2

CDR3nt: TGCGCCAGCAGCCAAGCAGGGCGGGGCCACAATGAGCAGTTCTTC
CDR3aa: CASSQAGRGHNEQFF
len: 15
abundance: .
v_gene: TRBV4-3
j_gene: TRBJ2-1
d_gene: .

CDR3nt: TGTGCCAGCAGCCAAGAGGGGACTAGCGGGGGGAATACAGATACGCAGTATTTT
CDR3aa: CASSQEGTSGGNTDTQYF
len: 18
abundance: .
v_gene: TRBV4-2
j_gene: TRBJ2-3
d_gene: TRBD2